What follows is one T cell receptor beta chain and its context. Its antigen is unknown. The donors were members of the validation cohort, which comprised 120 subjects and was separate from the first cohort of some 680 subjects. This specimen belongs to a study of cytomegalovirus exposure and HLA in healthy donors. Study-wide results and caveats: The classifier reportedly diagnosed cytomegalovirus status with high sensitivity and specificity. Among TCR beta chains, those listed as cytomegalovirus-associated numbered 164. Despite most TCR sequences being rare, some public TCRs occurred in many donors.

Sequencing was performed with immunoSEQ multiplex PCR; in TCRdb, only in-frame clones are kept and a portion is missing. Seen here are around 150,000 clones, roughly 95% observed once, and the top ten hold under 0.9%. What was sequenced was PBMCs. The source of this sequence is a woman under 30 in good health and CMV-seronegative.

The CDR3 region has the DNA TGCGCCAGCAGCCCTACCGGACAGGGCTACGAGCAGTACTTC. This codes for CASSPTGQGYEQYF. The chain has TRBV5-1 and TRBJ2-7; 8 nucleotides match TRBD1. With V trimmed by 4 bases and J by 3 bases, 6 bases remained unmatched. The CDR3 covers 14 residues. Germline CDR1 reads SGHRS; CDR2 reads YFSETQ.